This is a list of T cell receptor beta chains from one sample in a study of blood T cell repertoires in COVID-19. Repertoires were generated with immunoSEQ multiplex PCR, while TCRdb's copy carries only in-frame clones and drops some. The sample yields 490,000 or so clones, 70% to 90% seen once. Sequencing was performed on PBMCs or T cells enriched from blood (not recorded which). These receptors originate from a woman aged 40 to 49 who had recovered from COVID-19. Both conserved end residues are part of each CDR3. D genes are given only for firm matches. Some rows have no size entry. The others give once, few or many, or a class for an expanded clone.

J	size	V	D	DNA	CDR3
TRBJ2-5	NA	TRBV5-1	TRBD1	TGCGCCAGCAGCTTGGTTACAGGGGGCCGGGAGACCCAGTACTTC	CASSLVTGGRETQYF
TRBJ1-4	NA	TRBV6-6	NA	TGTGCCAGCAGCCCCCACAGGGTTGAAAAACTGTTTTTT	CASSPHRVEKLFF
TRBJ2-7	once	TRBV20-1	NA	TGCAGTGGGGAGGGGGCCTACGAGCAGTACTTC	CSGEGAYEQYF
TRBJ1-1	NA	TRBV18	NA	TGTGCCAGCTCACCACAAAAGCTCAGGGGATCTGAAGCTTTCTTT	CASSPQKLRGSEAFF
TRBJ2-2	once	TRBV3-1/TRBV3-2	NA	TGTGCCAGCAGCCAAAGGGGCTCTAACGGGGAGCTGTTTTTT	CASSQRGSNGELFF
TRBJ1-1	NA	TRBV29-1	NA	TGCAGCGTTGAAGCCCGGAGGTTGGACACTGAAGCTTTCTTT	CSVEARRLDTEAFF
TRBJ2-1	NA	TRBV4-3	TRBD2	TGCGCCAGCAGCCAAGGCCTGACTAGCGGGAGACACAATGAGCAGTTCTTC	CASSQGLTSGRHNEQFF
TRBJ1-4	NA	TRBV7-9	NA	TGTGCCAGCAGCTTAGTCGGCAGGTCAAATGAAAAACTGTTTTTT	CASSLVGRSNEKLFF
TRBJ1-5	NA	TRBV5-8	TRBD1	TGTGCCAGCACCCCCGGGGGGGACAGCCATCTTCGGAATCAGCCCCAGCATTTT	CASTPGGDSHLRNQPQHF
TRBJ1-2	NA	TRBV29-1	NA	TGCAGCGTTGCCGACAGCTTCTATGGCTACACCTTC	CSVADSFYGYTF
TRBJ2-7	NA	TRBV11-3	NA	TGTGCCAGCAGCTTAGATCACGGGGTAACCTACGAGCAGTACTTC	CASSLDHGVTYEQYF
TRBJ2-7	once	TRBV7-2	NA	TGTGCCAGCAGCTTAGTGGAGACGGAATCCTACGAGCAGTACTTC	CASSLVETESYEQYF
TRBJ1-5	NA	TRBV30	NA	TGTGCCTGGAGTGTGAACAGGAACAATCAGCCCCAGCATTTT	CAWSVNRNNQPQHF
TRBJ2-5	NA	TRBV11-3	NA	TGTGCCAGCACGGGGTGGGGAGAGACCCAGTACTTC	CASTGWGETQYF
TRBJ2-2	NA	TRBV24-1	NA	TGTGCCACCTTGGGGAGCCTGAACACCGGGGAGCTGTTTTTT	CATLGSLNTGELFF
TRBJ2-5	NA	TRBV11-2	NA	TGTGCCAGCAGCTTAGCGGGGGTTCAAGAGACCCAGTACTTC	CASSLAGVQETQYF
TRBJ1-2	NA	TRBV25-1	NA	TGTGCCAGCAGTGCATCGGGATCCCGGGGAGGCTACACCTTC	CASSASGSRGGYTF
TRBJ2-6	NA	TRBV6-2/TRBV6-3	TRBD1	TGTGCCAGCAGTTACGGGACAGCTGGGGCCAACGTCCTGACTTTC	CASSYGTAGANVLTF
TRBJ2-7	NA	TRBV4-2	NA	TGTGCCAGCAGCCAAGAACTGACTTACCCCTCCTACGAGCAGTACTTC	CASSQELTYPSYEQYF
TRBJ2-3	NA	TRBV4-3	TRBD2	TGCGCCAGCAGCCAAGGCTTTGTTGGGCGGGAGAAGACAGATACGCAGTATTTT	CASSQGFVGREKTDTQYF
TRBJ2-7	NA	TRBV4-3	TRBD2	TGCGCCAGCAGCCTAGCGGGGGAGGGGTACGAGCAGTACTTC	CASSLAGEGYEQYF
TRBJ2-1	NA	TRBV10-3	TRBD2	TGTGCCATCATGGGACTAGGGAATGAGCAGTTCTTC	CAIMGLGNEQFF
TRBJ1-2	NA	TRBV5-1	TRBD1	TGCGCCAGCAGCTGGACAGGGTACGGCTACACCTTC	CASSWTGYGYTF
TRBJ1-2	NA	TRBV27	NA	TGTGCCAGCAGCACGACAGGAGACTATGGCTACACCTTC	CASSTTGDYGYTF
TRBJ2-3	NA	TRBV7-9	TRBD1	TGTGCCAGCAGCGGGCGCTCGGGACAGAGCACAGATACGCAGTATTTT	CASSGRSGQSTDTQYF
TRBJ2-3	NA	TRBV5-1	TRBD1	TGCGCCAGCAGCCGCCAGGGGGCAGATACGCAGTATTTT	CASSRQGADTQYF
TRBJ2-7	once	TRBV7-8	TRBD1	TGTGCCAGCAGCTTAGGGGGGACAGCCTACGAGCAGTACTTC	CASSLGGTAYEQYF
TRBJ2-7	once	TRBV25-1	TRBD2	TGTGCCAGCAGCGTAGCGGGAGGGTCGAATTTCTACGAGCAGTACTTC	CASSVAGGSNFYEQYF
TRBJ1-1	NA	TRBV7-2	NA	TGTGCCAGCAGCTTAGGGGGCCCGAACACTGAAGCTTTCTTT	CASSLGGPNTEAFF
TRBJ1-6	NA	TRBV6-4	TRBD1	TGTGCCAGCTCAGAATACAGGGGGAGTTCACCCCTCCACTTT	CASSEYRGSSPLHF
TRBJ1-1	once	TRBV11-2	NA	TGTGCCAGCAGCTTAGGGGCATCCTTGAACACTGAAGCTTTCTTT	CASSLGASLNTEAFF
TRBJ2-7	NA	TRBV11-2	TRBD2	TGTGCCAGCAGCCCTAGCGGGAGGGCCCGCTACGAGCAGTACTTC	CASSPSGRARYEQYF
TRBJ2-1	NA	TRBV5-1	NA	TGCGCCAGCAGCTCAAGGGACTCGGTAAGGGTCAATGAGCAGTTCTTC	CASSSRDSVRVNEQFF
TRBJ1-1	NA	TRBV20-1	NA	TGCAGTGCTACGGTCGCTGAAGCTTTCTTT	CSATVAEAFF
TRBJ2-1	NA	TRBV5-6	NA	TGTGCCAGCAGCGTCCCTCGAGGGGAGCAGTTCTTC	CASSVPRGEQFF
TRBJ1-1	NA	TRBV15	NA	TGTGCCACCAGCAGAGATCCCGGGGGGGGGAACACTGAAGCTTTCTTT	CATSRDPGGGNTEAFF
TRBJ1-2	NA	TRBV27	NA	TGTGCCAGCAGTTTATTTTGGGGGCAAAACTATGGCTACACCTTC	CASSLFWGQNYGYTF